Listed below are T cell receptor beta chains from one sample, sequenced in a study of blood T cell repertoires in COVID-19. Sequencing used immunoSEQ multiplex PCR; TCRdb keeps in-frame clones, though not all of them. This table has almost 80,000 clones, 80% to 95% appearing once. Sequencing used peripheral blood. The receptors here all came from a woman older than 75 with acute or convalescent COVID-19. Each CDR3 is given with its conserved first and last residue. Clone size is not always given. Where it is, it says once, few, many or a class for expanded clones.

12 | TRBV12-3/TRBV12-4 | - | CASRAGGNEQFF
14 | TRBV28 | - | CASSPTGGTLEAFF
16 | TRBV5-1 | - | CASSLAGGYSTDTQYF
15 | TRBV5-4 | - | CASSTKGATNEKLFF
16 | TRBV5-1 | - | CASSQTGTDTYREQFF
15 | TRBV7-9 | - | CASSPITGTNEKLFF
14 | TRBV27 | once | CASSIGSRPGELFF
14 | TRBV19 | - | CASSNYRGRQPQHF
15 | TRBV10-1 | - | CASSRSGTSYNEQFF
13 | TRBV9 | once | CASSPGGFGGYTF
15 | TRBV3-1/TRBV3-2 | - | CASSHYGGETYEQYF
18 | TRBV28 | - | CASIADTGTSVAHNEQFF
16 | TRBV27 | - | CASSLSRTPTTDTQYF
16 | TRBV5-6 | - | CASSLTGTGPNYGYTF
14 | TRBV18 | once | CASSLREGAGEAFF
14 | TRBV5-1 | - | CASSLGAGPYEQYF
17 | TRBV7-3 | - | CASSYGQGRSVRNEQFF
16 | TRBV20-1 | - | CSASTQGQRNTGELFF
14 | TRBV11-1 | - | CASSSRGWDNEQFF
12 | TRBV4-1 | - | CASSPTQETQYF
14 | TRBV5-4 | once | CASSFVEGSRGYTF
18 | TRBV7-2 | - | CASSRWTSGAPGYNEQFF
18 | TRBV21-1 | - | CASSKDVKQAGRNTEAFF
13 | TRBV6-5 | once | CASSSSYNAPLHF
15 | TRBV11-3 | - | CASSLEGGVRNEQFF
12 | TRBV6-6 | - | CASGQLNTEAFF
17 | TRBV15 | once | CATSRDRVGVLTDTQYF
18 | TRBV5-4 | - | CASSFLAAASYPNTEAFF